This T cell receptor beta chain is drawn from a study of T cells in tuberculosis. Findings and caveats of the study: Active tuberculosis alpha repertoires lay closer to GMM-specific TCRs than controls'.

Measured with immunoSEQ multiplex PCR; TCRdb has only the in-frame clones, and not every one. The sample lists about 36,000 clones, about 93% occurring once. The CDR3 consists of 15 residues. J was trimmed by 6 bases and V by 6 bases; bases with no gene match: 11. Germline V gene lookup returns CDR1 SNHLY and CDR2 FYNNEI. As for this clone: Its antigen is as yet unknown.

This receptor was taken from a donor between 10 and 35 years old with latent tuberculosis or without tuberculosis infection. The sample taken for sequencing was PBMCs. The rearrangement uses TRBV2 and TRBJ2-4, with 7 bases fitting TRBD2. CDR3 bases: TGTGCCAGCAGAGCTGCAGTGGGAGGGGTAAACATTCAGTACTTC. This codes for CASRAAVGGVNIQYF.